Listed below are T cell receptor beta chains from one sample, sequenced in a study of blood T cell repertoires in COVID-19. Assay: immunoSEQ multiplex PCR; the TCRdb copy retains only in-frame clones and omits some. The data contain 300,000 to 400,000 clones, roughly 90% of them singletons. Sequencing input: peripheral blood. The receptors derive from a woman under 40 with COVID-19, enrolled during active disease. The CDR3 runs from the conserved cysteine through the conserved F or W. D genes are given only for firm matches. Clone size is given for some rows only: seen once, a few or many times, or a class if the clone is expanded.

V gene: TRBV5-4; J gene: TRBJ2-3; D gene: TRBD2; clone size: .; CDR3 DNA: TGTGCCAGCAGCTTCAGCGGGATGGCAGATACGCAGTATTTT; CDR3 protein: CASSFSGMADTQYF
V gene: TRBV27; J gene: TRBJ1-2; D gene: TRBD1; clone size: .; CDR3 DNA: TGTGCCAGCAGTTTACGAGTTGTCCGGCCAGGGGGCTACTATGGCTACACCTTC; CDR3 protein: CASSLRVVRPGGYYGYTF
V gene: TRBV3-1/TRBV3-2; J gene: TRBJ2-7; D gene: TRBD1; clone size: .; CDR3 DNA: TGTGCCAGCAGCCCACTGACAGGGGTTCGTCTCTACGAGCAGTACTTC; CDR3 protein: CASSPLTGVRLYEQYF
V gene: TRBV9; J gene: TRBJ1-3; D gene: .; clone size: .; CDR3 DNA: TGTGCCAGCAGCCCAAAGGACAGCTCTGGGTCCGGAAACACCATATATTTT; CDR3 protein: CASSPKDSSGSGNTIYF
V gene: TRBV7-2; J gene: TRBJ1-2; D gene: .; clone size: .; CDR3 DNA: TGTGCCAGCAGCTTGGTCGGGTTGGGCTACACCTTC; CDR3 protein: CASSLVGLGYTF
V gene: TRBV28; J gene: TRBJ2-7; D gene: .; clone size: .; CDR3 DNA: TGTGCCAGCAGTTTGCTTCGGCAGGGGTATGACGACGAGCAGTACTTC; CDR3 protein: CASSLLRQGYDDEQYF
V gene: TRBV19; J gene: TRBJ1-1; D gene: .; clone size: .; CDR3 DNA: TGTGCCAGTAATACCCCGGGGGTCACTGAAGCTTTCTTT; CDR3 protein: CASNTPGVTEAFF
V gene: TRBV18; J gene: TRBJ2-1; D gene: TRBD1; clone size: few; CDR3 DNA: TGTGCCAGCTCACCACCGAACGGACAGGTTAATGAGCAGTTCTTC; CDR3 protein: CASSPPNGQVNEQFF
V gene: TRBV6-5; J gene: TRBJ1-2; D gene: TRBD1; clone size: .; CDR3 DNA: TGTGCCAGCAGTTACGGGACAGGGACCTATGGCTACACCTTC; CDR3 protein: CASSYGTGTYGYTF
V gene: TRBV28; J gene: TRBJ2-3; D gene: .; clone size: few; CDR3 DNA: TGTGCCAGCAACTTTAACCCCAGGCCCGATACGCAGTATTTT; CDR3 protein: CASNFNPRPDTQYF
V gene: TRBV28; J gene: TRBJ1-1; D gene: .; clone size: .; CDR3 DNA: TGTGCCAGCACCCTCAGGGCTGAAGCTTTCTTT; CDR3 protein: CASTLRAEAFF
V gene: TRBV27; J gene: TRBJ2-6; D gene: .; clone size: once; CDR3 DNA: TGTGCCAGCAGTTCCTGGACAGCGGGGGCCAACGTCCTGACTTTC; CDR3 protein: CASSSWTAGANVLTF
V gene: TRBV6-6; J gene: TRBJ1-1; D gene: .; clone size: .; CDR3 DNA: TGTGCCAGCAGCCGACGAGGCAGTGAAGCTTTCTTT; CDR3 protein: CASSRRGSEAFF
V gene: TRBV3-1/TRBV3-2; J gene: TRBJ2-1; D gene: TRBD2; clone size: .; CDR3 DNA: TGTGCCAGCAGCCGGGGGACTAGCGGGAAAAATGAGCAGTTCTTC; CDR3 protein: CASSRGTSGKNEQFF
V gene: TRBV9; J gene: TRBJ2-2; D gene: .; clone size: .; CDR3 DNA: TGTGCCAGCAGCGTAGGGGGGGTACTGCGGGAGCTGTTTTTT; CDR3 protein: CASSVGGVLRELFF
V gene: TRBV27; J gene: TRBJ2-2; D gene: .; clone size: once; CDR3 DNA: TGTGCCAGCAGTTTTGGGGGGGCTGACACCGGGGAGCTGTTTTTT; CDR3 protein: CASSFGGADTGELFF
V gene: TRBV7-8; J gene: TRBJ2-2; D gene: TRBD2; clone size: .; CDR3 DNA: TGTGCCAGCAGCTGGGGACTAGCGGGGAACACCGGGGAGCTGTTTTTT; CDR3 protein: CASSWGLAGNTGELFF
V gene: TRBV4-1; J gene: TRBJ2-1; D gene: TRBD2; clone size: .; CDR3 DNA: TGCGCCAGCAGCCCCCCGGAGACTAGCGGGACTAATGAGCAGTTCTTC; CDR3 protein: CASSPPETSGTNEQFF
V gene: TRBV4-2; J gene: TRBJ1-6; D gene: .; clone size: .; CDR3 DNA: TGTGCCAGCAGCCAAGAGAGTCCGAGGAGGTCACCCCTCCACTTT; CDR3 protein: CASSQESPRRSPLHF
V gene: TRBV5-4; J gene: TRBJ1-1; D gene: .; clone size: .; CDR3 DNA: TGTGCCAGCAGCTCGCAGGCAGGGAAGACTGAAGCTTTCTTT; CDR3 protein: CASSSQAGKTEAFF
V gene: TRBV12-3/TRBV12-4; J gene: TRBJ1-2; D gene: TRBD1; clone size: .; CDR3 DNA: TGTGCCAGCAGTCCTGGGACAGGGTACACCTTC; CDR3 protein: CASSPGTGYTF
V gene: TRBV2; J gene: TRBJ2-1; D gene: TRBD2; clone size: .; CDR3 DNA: TGTGCCAGCCAGCCATCTAGCGGGAGGGGGAATGAGCAGTTCTTC; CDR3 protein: CASQPSSGRGNEQFF
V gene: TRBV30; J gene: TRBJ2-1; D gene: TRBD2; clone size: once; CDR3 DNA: TGTGCCTGGAGTATCGGGACTAGCGGGCTCGTCTACAATGAGCAGTTCTTC; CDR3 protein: CAWSIGTSGLVYNEQFF
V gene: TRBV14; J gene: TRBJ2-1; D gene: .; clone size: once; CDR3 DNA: TGTGCCAGCAGACAGGGTAGCTCCTACAATGAGCAGTTCTTC; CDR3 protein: CASRQGSSYNEQFF
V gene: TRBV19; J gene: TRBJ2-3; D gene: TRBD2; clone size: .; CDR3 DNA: TGTGCCAGTAGTCCGCGACTAGCGGGGGCGCAAAAAAGCACAGATACGCAGTATTTT; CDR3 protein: CASSPRLAGAQKSTDTQYF
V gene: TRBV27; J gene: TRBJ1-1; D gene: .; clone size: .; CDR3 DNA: TGTGCCAGCAGTTTCTTCCCCAGGAACACTGAAGCTTTCTTT; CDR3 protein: CASSFFPRNTEAFF
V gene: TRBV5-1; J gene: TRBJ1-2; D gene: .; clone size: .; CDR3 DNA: TGCGCCAGCAGCCCCAAGGAGACAGTACATGGCTACACCTTC; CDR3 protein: CASSPKETVHGYTF
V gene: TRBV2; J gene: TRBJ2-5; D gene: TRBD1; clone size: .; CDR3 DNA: TGTGCCAGCAGGACGGGACAGGGTCCTGAGACCCAGTACTTC; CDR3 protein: CASRTGQGPETQYF
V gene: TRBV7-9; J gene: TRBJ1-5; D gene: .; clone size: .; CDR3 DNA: TGTGCCAGCAGCTTAGTCACCGACCCCTCGGGGAATCAGCCCCAGCATTTT; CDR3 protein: CASSLVTDPSGNQPQHF
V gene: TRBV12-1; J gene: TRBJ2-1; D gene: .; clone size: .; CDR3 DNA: TGTGCCAGCAGCCTCCATACAGGACTAGCGGGTCGAAATGAGCAGTTCTTC; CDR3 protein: CASSLHTGLAGRNEQFF
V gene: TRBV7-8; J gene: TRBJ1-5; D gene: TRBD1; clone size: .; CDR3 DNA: TGTGCCAGCAGCCCCGACAGGGGGCGAAGCAATCAGCCCCAGCATTTT; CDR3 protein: CASSPDRGRSNQPQHF
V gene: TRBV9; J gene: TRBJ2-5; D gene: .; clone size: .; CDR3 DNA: TGTGCCAGCAGCTTTAGGGGCAACCAAGAGACCCAGTACTTC; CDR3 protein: CASSFRGNQETQYF
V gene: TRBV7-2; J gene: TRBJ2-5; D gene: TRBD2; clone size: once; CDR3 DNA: TGTGCCAGCAGCTTAGCGCTGGTAGCGGGAGGGCCCGATGAGACCCAGTACTTC; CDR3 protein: CASSLALVAGGPDETQYF
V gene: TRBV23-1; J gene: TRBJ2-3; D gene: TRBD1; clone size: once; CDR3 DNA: TGCGCCAGCAGTCTCGAGGACAGGGCCGGGACAGATACGCAGTATTTT; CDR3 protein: CASSLEDRAGTDTQYF
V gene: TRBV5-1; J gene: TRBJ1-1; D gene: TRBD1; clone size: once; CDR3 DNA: TGCGCCAGCAGCAACCGGGACAGCTTGAACACTGAAGCTTTCTTT; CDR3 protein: CASSNRDSLNTEAFF
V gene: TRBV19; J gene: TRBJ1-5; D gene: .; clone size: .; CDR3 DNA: TGTGCCAGTAGTATAGGACAGCTCCATCAGCCCCAGCATTTT; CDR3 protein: CASSIGQLHQPQHF
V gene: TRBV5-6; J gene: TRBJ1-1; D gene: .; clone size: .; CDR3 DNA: TGTGCCAGCAGCTCCTATAATCGACAGCCTGAAGCTTTCTTT; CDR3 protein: CASSSYNRQPEAFF
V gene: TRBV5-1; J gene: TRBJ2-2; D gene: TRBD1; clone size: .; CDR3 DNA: TGCGCCAGCAGCTTAAAGGGACAGGCCGGGGAGCTGTTTTTT; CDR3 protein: CASSLKGQAGELFF
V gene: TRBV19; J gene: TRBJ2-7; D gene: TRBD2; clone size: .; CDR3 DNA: TGTGCCAGTAGTATTCGAGGTAGGAAGCGGGGCTCCTACGAGCAGTACTTC; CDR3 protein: CASSIRGRKRGSYEQYF
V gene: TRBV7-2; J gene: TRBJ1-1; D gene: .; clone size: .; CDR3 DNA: TGTGCCAGCAGCTTAGGACCGGAGGCGACTGAAGCTTTCTTT; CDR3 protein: CASSLGPEATEAFF
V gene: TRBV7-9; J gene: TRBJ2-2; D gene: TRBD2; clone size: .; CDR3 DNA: TGTGCCAGCAGCTTAAAGTCACTAGCGGGAGTCCCTGGGGACGGGGAGCTGTTTTTT; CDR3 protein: CASSLKSLAGVPGDGELFF
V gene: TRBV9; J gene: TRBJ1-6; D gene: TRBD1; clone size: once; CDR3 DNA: TGTGCCAGCAGCCTCCGTGGACAGGGCGATTCACCCCTCCACTTT; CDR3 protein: CASSLRGQGDSPLHF
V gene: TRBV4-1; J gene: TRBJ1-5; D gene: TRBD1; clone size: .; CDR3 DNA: TGCGCCAGCAGCCCAGGACAGGGACTCATTTATAGCAATCAGCCCCAGCATTTT; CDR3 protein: CASSPGQGLIYSNQPQHF
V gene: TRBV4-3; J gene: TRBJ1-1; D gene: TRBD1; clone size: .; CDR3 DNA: TGCGCCAGCAGCCAAGATGGTGGGGACAGGGTCACTGAAGCTTTCTTT; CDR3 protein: CASSQDGGDRVTEAFF
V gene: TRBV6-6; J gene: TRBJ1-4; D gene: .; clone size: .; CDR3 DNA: TGTGCCAGCACCCCGGGTGGGAGGGTTGGCGAAAAACTGTTTTTT; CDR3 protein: CASTPGGRVGEKLFF
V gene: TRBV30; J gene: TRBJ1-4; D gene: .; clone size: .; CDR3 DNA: TGTGCCCTCTTAGTAGTGGCTCAGGCAAAACTGTTTTTT; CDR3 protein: CALLVVAQAKLFF
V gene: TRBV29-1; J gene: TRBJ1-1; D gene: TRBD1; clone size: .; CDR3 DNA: TGCAGCGTTGAAGATCGGGAGGAGCGGGGGACAGCGAACACTGAAGCTTTCTTT; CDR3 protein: CSVEDREERGTANTEAFF
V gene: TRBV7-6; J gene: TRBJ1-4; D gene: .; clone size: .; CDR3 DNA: TGTGCCAGCAGCTTAGGGGGAGGAAGTGGTGAAAAACTGTTTTTT; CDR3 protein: CASSLGGGSGEKLFF